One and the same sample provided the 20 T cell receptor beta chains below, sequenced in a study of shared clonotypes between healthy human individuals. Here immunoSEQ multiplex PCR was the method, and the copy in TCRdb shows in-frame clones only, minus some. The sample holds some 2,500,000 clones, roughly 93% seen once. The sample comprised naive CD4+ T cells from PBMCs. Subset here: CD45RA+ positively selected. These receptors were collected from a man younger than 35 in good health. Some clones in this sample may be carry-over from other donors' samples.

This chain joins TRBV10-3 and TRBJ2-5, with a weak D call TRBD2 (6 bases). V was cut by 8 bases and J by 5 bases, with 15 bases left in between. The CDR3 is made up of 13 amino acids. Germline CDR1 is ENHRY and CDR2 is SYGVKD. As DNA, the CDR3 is TGTGCCATCTCGGGCCTCGGAGGGGAGACCCAGTACTTC. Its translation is CAISGLGGETQYF.

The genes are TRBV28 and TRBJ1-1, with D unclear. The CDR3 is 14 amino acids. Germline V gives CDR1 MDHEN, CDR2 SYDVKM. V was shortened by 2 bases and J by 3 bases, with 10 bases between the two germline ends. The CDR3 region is CASSLRAGHTEAFF. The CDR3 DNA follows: TGTGCCAGCAGTTTAAGGGCGGGTCACACTGAAGCTTTCTTT.

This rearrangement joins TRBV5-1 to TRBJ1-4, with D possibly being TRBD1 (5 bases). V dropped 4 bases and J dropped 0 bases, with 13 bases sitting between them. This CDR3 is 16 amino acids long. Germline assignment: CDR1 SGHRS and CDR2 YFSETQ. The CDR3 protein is CASSPGTPATNEKLFF. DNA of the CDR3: TGCGCCAGCAGCCCCGGGACTCCCGCAACTAATGAAAAACTGTTTTTT.

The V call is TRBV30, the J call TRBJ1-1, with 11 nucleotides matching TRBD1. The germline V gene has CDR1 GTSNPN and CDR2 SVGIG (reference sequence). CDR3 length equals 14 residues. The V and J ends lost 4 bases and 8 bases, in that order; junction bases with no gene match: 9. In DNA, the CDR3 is TGTGCCTGGAAGGGGACAGGGGGACCTAGGGAAGCTTTCTTT. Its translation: CAWKGTGGPREAFF.

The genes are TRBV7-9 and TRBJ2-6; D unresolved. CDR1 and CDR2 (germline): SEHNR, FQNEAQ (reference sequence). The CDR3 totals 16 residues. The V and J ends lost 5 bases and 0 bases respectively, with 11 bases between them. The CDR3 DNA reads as TGTGCCAGCAGCACCCGGACGAGCTCTGGGGCCAACGTCCTGACTTTC. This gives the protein CASSTRTSSGANVLTF.

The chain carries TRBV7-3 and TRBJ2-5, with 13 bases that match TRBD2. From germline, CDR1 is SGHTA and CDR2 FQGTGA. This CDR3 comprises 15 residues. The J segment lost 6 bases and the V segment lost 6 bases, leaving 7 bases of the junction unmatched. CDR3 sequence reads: CASSFGLAGEQTQYF. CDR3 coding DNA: TGTGCCAGCAGTTTCGGACTAGCGGGAGAACAGACCCAGTACTTC.

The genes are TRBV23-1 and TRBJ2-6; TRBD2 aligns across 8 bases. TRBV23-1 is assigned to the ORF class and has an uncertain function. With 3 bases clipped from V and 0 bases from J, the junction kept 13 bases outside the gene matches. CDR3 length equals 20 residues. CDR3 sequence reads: CASSHWITSGPDSGANVLTF. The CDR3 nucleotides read TGCGCCAGCAGTCATTGGATTACTAGCGGACCGGACTCTGGGGCCAACGTCCTGACTTTC.

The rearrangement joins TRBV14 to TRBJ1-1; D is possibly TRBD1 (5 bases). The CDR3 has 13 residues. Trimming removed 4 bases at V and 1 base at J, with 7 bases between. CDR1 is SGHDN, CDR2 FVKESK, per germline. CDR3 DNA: TGTGCCAGCAGCCGCGGACAGAACACTGAAGCTTTCTTT. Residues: CASSRGQNTEAFF.

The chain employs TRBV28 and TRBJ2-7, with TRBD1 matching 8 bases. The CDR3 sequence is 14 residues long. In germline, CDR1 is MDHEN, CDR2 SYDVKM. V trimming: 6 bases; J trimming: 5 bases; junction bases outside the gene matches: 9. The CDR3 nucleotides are TGTGCCAGCAGAGCAGGGGGCGTTCGGAACGAGCAGTACTTC. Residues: CASRAGGVRNEQYF.

The CDR3 nucleotides read TGTGCCAGCAGCTCCGGGGACAGGGGCGACGAGCAGTACTTC. Translation: CASSSGDRGDEQYF. This chain connects TRBV9 to TRBJ2-7; TRBD1 aligns across 10 bases. The trim removed 4 bases at V and 5 bases at J, leaving 6 bases unmatched. The CDR3 has 14 residues. CDR1 and CDR2 (germline): SGDLS, YYNGEE.

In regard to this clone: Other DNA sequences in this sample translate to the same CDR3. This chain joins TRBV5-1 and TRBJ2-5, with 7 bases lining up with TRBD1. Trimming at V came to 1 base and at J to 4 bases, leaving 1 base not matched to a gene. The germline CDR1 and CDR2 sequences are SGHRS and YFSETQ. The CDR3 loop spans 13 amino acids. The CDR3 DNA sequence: TGCGCCAGCAGCTTGTCAGGGGGAGAGACCCAGTACTTC. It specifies CASSLSGGETQYF.

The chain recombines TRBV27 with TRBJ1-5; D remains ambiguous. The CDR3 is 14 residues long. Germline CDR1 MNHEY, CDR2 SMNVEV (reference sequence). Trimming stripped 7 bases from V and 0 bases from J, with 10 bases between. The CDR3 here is CASNPDGSNQPQHF. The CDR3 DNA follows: TGTGCCAGCAACCCCGATGGTAGCAATCAGCCCCAGCATTTT.

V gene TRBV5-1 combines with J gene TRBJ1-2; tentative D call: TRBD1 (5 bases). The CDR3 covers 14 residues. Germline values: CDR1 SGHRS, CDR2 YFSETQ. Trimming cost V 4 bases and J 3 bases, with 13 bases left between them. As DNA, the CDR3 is TGCGCCAGCAGCAAAAGACAGCTGGACTATGGCTACACCTTC. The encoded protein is CASSKRQLDYGYTF.

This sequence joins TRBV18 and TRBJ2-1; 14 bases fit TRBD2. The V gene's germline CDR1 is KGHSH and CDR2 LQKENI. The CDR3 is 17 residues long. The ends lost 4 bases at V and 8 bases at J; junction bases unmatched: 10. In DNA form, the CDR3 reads TGTGCCAGCTCACTAGGGACTAGCGGGAGACCCAACGATGAGCAGTTCTTC. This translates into CASSLGTSGRPNDEQFF.

CDR3 bases: TGTGCCAGCAGCCAGGGACAGCTGAATCTTTACGAGCAGTACTTC. Amino acids: CASSQGQLNLYEQYF. The chain links TRBV5-6 to TRBJ2-7; 7 nucleotides align to TRBD1. The CDR3 loop spans 15 amino acids. V gave up 4 bases and J gave up 4 bases; unmatched junction bases: 11. Germline CDR1 SGHDT, CDR2 YYEEEE.

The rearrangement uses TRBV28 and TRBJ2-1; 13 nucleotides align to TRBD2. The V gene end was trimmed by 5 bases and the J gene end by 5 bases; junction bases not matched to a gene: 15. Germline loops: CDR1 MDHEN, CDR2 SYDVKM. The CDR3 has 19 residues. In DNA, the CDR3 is TGTGCCAGCAGTCGACCGGGACTAGCGGGAAATTACTTCGACAATGAGCAGTTCTTC. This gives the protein CASSRPGLAGNYFDNEQFF.

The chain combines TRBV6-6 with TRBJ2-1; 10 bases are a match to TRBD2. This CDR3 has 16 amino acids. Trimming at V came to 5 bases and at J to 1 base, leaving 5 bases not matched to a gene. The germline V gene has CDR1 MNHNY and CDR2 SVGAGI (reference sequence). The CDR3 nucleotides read TGTGCCAGCAGTAATCCTAGCGGGAGATCCTACAATGAGCAGTTCTTC. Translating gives CASSNPSGRSYNEQFF.

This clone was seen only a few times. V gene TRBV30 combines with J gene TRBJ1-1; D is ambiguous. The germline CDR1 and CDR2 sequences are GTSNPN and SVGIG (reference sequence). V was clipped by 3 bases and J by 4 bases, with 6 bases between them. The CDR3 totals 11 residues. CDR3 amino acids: CAWSQVTEAFF. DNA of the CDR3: TGTGCCTGGAGCCAAGTCACTGAAGCTTTCTTT. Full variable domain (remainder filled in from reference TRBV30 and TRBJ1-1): SQTIHQWPATLVQPVGSPLSLECTVEGTSNPNLYWYRQAAGRGLQLLFYSVGIGQISSEVPQNLSASRPQDRQFILSSKKLLLSDSGFYLCAWSQVTEAFFGQGTRLTVV.

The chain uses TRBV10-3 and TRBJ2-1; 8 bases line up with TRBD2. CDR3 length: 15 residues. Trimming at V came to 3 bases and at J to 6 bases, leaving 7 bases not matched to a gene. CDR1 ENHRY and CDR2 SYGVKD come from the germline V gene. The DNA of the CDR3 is TGTGCCATCAGTGATCGGCTAGCGGGTTTCAATGAGCAGTTCTTC. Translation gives CAISDRLAGFNEQFF.

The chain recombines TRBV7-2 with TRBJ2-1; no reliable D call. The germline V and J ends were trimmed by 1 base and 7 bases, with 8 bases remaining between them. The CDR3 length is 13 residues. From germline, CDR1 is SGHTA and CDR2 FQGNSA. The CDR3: CASSLVGTNEQFF. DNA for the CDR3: TGTGCCAGCAGCTTAGTGGGTACGAATGAGCAGTTCTTC.